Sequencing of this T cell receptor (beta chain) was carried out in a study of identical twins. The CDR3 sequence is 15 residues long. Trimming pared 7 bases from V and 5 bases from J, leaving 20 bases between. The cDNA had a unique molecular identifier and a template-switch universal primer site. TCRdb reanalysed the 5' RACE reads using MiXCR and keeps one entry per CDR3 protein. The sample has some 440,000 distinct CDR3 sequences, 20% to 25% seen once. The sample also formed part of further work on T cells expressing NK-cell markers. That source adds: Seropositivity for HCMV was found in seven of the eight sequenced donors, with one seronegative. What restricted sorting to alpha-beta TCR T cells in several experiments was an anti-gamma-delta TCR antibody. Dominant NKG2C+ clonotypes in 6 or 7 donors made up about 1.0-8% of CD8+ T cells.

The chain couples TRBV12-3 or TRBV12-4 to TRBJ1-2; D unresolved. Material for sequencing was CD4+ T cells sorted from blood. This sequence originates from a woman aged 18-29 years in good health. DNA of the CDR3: TGTGCCAGCACAACCCGTCCAGGAATTCCTTATGGCTACACCTTC. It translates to CASTTRPGIPYGYTF.